This TCR beta chain derives from a study of blood T cell repertoires in COVID-19. Study details: From T cells, B-cell-depleted T cells, or PBMCs came the material, which was cDNA or gDNA.

V shed 2 bases and J shed 6 bases, with 7 bases lying between them. CDR3 length equals 12 residues. The germline CDR1 and CDR2 sequences are PRHDT and FYEKMQ (reference sequence). Repertoires were generated with immunoSEQ multiplex PCR, while TCRdb's copy carries only in-frame clones and drops some. The sample has 30,000 to 35,000 clones, 85% seen once. The origin of this receptor is a human donor with acute or convalescent COVID-19. The donor label of this sample is uncertain. Sequencing input: peripheral blood. The chain employs TRBV13 and TRBJ1-2, with D perhaps TRBD1 (5 bases). CDR3 amino acids: CASSLLGHGYTF. The CDR3 DNA sequence: TGTGCCAGCAGCTTACTGGGGCATGGCTACACCTTC.